Sequencing of this T cell receptor (beta chain) was carried out in a study of T-cell memory formation after mild COVID-19. Study context: TCR clusters were mostly donor specific. Study-wide results and caveats: Certain responding clones were present in pre-infection memory, suggesting participation of cross-reactive memory.

A word on this clonotype: Its specificity is not known.

Unmatched junction bases numbered 4, after V lost 5 bases and J lost 2 bases. This CDR3 comprises 14 residues. Germline loops: CDR1 SGHAT, CDR2 FQNNGV. TCRalpha and TCRbeta libraries used 5'RACE with constant-segment primers and UMIs. TCRdb passed the 5' RACE reads through MiXCR, listing each CDR3 protein once. This table holds about 200,000 distinct CDR3 sequences, 16% found once. Sequencing used PBMCs or a T cell subset sorted from them (not recorded which). The sequence derives from an adult woman who had mild COVID-19 (a few samples of this study predate the infection). Cell type and time point are not known. The rearrangement joins TRBV11-2 to TRBJ1-2; 8 bases fit TRBD1. In nucleotides, the CDR3 is TGTGCCAGCAGCCAGCACAGGGGGAACTATGGCTACACCTTC. Protein product: CASSQHRGNYGYTF. The complete variable domain, with remaining parts taken from reference TRBV11-2 and TRBJ1-2, reads EAGVAQSPRYKIIEKRQSVAFWCNPISGHATLYWYQQILGQGPKLLIQFQNNGVVDDSQLPKDRFSAERLKGVDSTLKIQPAKLEDSAVYLCASSQHRGNYGYTFGSGTRLTVV.